These T cell receptor beta chains were read from a single sample in a study of CXCR4 blockade with PD-1 therapy in pancreatic cancer. Clones were read by immunoSEQ multiplex PCR, and TCRdb kept only the in-frame ones, dropping some. The sample shows thousands of clones, around 40% of them seen only once. Sequenced: tumor tissue. These receptors originate from a human donor with pancreatic ductal adenocarcinoma. The conserved cysteine and the conserved F or W are not part of the CDR3 here.

ASCSQAGLAGNEQF,TRBJ2-1,TRBV9
ASRQGAGAEAF,TRBJ1-1,TRBV6-8
ASSLSVSLDEQF,TRBJ2-1,TRBV27
ASSLTSLEGEQY,TRBJ2-7,TRBV18
ASTPGASGRPSTDTQY,TRBJ2-3,TRBV6-8
ASSPLMGEKLF,TRBJ1-4,TRBV7-1
ASSPGGSTDTQY,TRBJ2-3,TRBV11-3
ASSSNGRGIHQPQH,TRBJ1-5,TRBV8-2
ASRGTGGGGYT,TRBJ1-2,TRBV10-2
ASQPLGQGGYYGYT,TRBJ1-2,TRBV28
ASSAIYKSGNTIY,TRBJ1-3,TRBV28
ASSTTLTRVGTEAF,TRBJ1-1,TRBV19
ASIPDRGSYNEQF,TRBJ2-1,TRBV19
ASSRTGWNTEAF,TRBJ1-1,TRBV6-8
VSSGLAGAQDSGIGNEQY,TRBJ2-7,TRBV28
ASSEGTGWDTEAF,TRBJ1-1,TRBV11-3
ASSRGDSNNEQF,TRBJ2-1,TRBV19
ASSASGGATGELF,TRBJ2-2,TRBV6-8
ASSSWDSGSQGGTQY,TRBJ2-3,TRBV19
ASSQEYEQY,TRBJ2-7,TRBV14
ATSRDGGLLREQY,TRBJ2-7,TRBV15
ASSIAGLRETQY,TRBJ2-5,TRBV19
ASSLQNTEAF,TRBJ1-1,TRBV16
ASRLDSYEQY,TRBJ2-7,TRBV9
ASSLGTGGTNTQY,TRBJ2-3,TRBV11-3
ASSMPGDLREQY,TRBJ2-7,TRBV19
ASSTDPGNEQF,TRBJ2-1,TRBV9
ASNPQSYNEQF,TRBJ2-1,TRBV6-8
ATSRDMGTNEQF,TRBJ2-1,TRBV15
AWSTTGYYGYT,TRBJ1-2,TRBV30
ATSREGTSYEQY,TRBJ2-7,TRBV15
ASTLDRGRTEAF,TRBJ1-1,TRBV28
ASSIELGLNTEAF,TRBJ1-1,TRBV19
ASSPGRSYEQY,TRBJ2-7,TRBV18
ASSLAVAKNIQY,TRBJ2-4,TRBV11-1
ASSARRGAGYTEAF,TRBJ1-1,TRBV6-8
SVSGGLREQY,TRBJ2-7,TRBV29-1